The source of this TCR beta chain is a study of breast tumors, draining lymph nodes, adjacent tissues. Overall study findings and caveats: Compared with basal-like, luminal-like tumors shared significantly more repertoire with nontumor tissue. The data were judged consistent with most tumor T cells coming from lymph node and expanding in tumor. Tumor repertoires ranked between lymph nodes and nontumor tissue in diversity, with V and J gene preferences.

CDR1 and CDR2 (germline): SGHTA, FQGNSA. This CDR3 has 15 amino acids. J lost 5 bases, V lost 5 bases, and 7 bases had no gene match. TCRdb re-analysed the multiplex PCR reads in MiXCR, keeping a single row per CDR3 protein. This sample carries over 150,000 distinct CDR3 sequences, 31% of them seen once, and the ten largest clones take around 4.4%. At least ten counts were recorded for this clonotype. Its antigen is currently unknown. The lymph nodes were axillary draining lymph nodes from breast cancer patients. Material: axillary lymph node tissue. The clonotype was recovered from a female donor with breast cancer. Some clones in this sample may be carry-over from other donors' samples. The chain joins TRBV7-2 to TRBJ1-4, with 8 bases aligning to TRBD1. DNA for the CDR3: TGTGCCAGCAGCCCAAAGACAGGGGTCAATGAAAAACTGTTTTTT. It yields the protein CASSPKTGVNEKLFF. Together with reference TRBV7-2 and TRBJ1-4, the CDR3 gives the full variable domain: GAGVSQSPSNKVTEKGKDVELRCDPISGHTALYWYRQSLGQGLEFLIYFQGNSAPDKSGLPSDRFSAERTGGSVSTLTIQRTQQEDSAVYLCASSPKTGVNEKLFFGSGTQLSVL.